One sample yielded the 26 T cell receptor beta chains listed below, sequenced in a study of early T cells in non-severe SARS-CoV-2 infection. TCRdb called the 5' RACE reads again in MiXCR, with one record for every CDR3 protein. Of about 52,000 distinct CDR3 sequences listed, roughly 9.6% are singletons. Sequencing input: whole blood. These TCRs come from an adult who was a healthcare worker with PCR-confirmed SARS-CoV-2 infection or an uninfected control (not recorded which).

The chain joins TRBV29-1 to TRBJ1-3; D is ambiguous. CDR1 is SQVTM and CDR2 is ANQGSEA in the germline V gene. With 4 bases removed from V and 0 bases from J, the gap between germline ends came to 4 bases. CDR3 length equals 12 residues. The CDR3 nucleotides read TGCAGCGTTGTTGACTCTGGAAACACCATATATTTT. Residues: CSVVDSGNTIYF.

Many counts were recorded for this clonotype. V usage is TRBV11-1 and J usage is TRBJ1-1; D may be TRBD1 (5 bases). This CDR3 contains 16 residues. Germline V gives CDR1 SGHAT, CDR2 FQDESV (reference sequence). V was cut by 5 bases and J by 6 bases, with 22 bases left in between. CDR3 residues: CASSQNYGQTGSEAFF. CDR3 bases: TGTGCCAGCAGCCAAAATTATGGTCAAACAGGTTCTGAAGCTTTCTTT.

This clonotype has ten or more counts. DNA for the CDR3: TGTGCCAGCAGCTTAAGGGACAGGGGGCGAAGGCAGCCCCAGCATTTT. Encoded protein: CASSLRDRGRRQPQHF. The rearrangement links TRBV7-3 to TRBJ1-5, with 12 bases identical to TRBD1. The V segment lost 1 base and the J segment 7 bases; nucleotides outside the gene matches: 5. CDR3 size: 16 residues. Germline-derived CDR1 and CDR2 are SGHTA and FQGTGA.

This clonotype was observed many times. This chain connects TRBV11-2 to TRBJ2-7; 10 bases align to TRBD2. V shed 1 base, J shed 0 bases, and the junction held 3 bases outside the gene matches. The germline V gene encodes CDR1 SGHAT and CDR2 FQNNGV. The CDR3 loop spans 16 amino acids. CDR3 in amino acids: CASSLVASGSSYEQYF. CDR3 sequence (DNA): TGTGCCAGCAGCTTAGTCGCTAGCGGGAGCTCCTACGAGCAGTACTTC. Full variable domain (remainder filled in from reference TRBV11-2 and TRBJ2-7): EAGVAQSPRYKIIEKRQSVAFWCNPISGHATLYWYQQILGQGPKLLIQFQNNGVVDDSQLPKDRFSAERLKGVDSTLKIQPAKLEDSAVYLCASSLVASGSSYEQYFGPGTRLTVT.

The chain uses TRBV7-2 and TRBJ1-2, with D unresolved. CDR1 SGHTA and CDR2 FQGNSA come from the germline V gene. Trimming shortened V by 5 bases and J by 0 bases, and 7 bases separated the two germline ends. This CDR3 is 13 amino acids long. The CDR3 DNA follows: TGTGCCAGCAGCCAGACACCTAACTATGGCTACACCTTC. Residues: CASSQTPNYGYTF. Together with reference TRBV7-2 and TRBJ1-2, the CDR3 gives the full variable domain: GAGVSQSPSNKVTEKGKDVELRCDPISGHTALYWYRQSLGQGLEFLIYFQGNSAPDKSGLPSDRFSAERTGGSVSTLTIQRTQQEDSAVYLCASSQTPNYGYTFGSGTRLTVV.

The chain employs TRBV7-9 and TRBJ2-7; perhaps D is TRBD1 or TRBD2 (5 bases each). From germline, CDR1 is SEHNR and CDR2 FQNEAQ (reference sequence). The CDR3 contains 14 residues. V shed 2 bases and J shed 5 bases, with 13 bases lying between them. CDR3 sequence: CASSLLGDGNEQYF. As DNA, the CDR3 is TGTGCCAGCAGCTTATTGGGGGACGGGAACGAGCAGTACTTC.

The chain recombines TRBV4-1 with TRBJ2-7; 7 nucleotides agree with TRBD2. V was clipped by 0 bases and J by 4 bases; unmatched bases: 6. CDR3 length: 15 amino acids. The germline V gene encodes CDR1 MGHRA and CDR2 YSYEKL. Written as DNA, the CDR3 is TGCGCCAGCAGCCAAGAATGGAACGGGGGGTACGAGCAGTACTTC. Translated: CASSQEWNGGYEQYF.

This clonotype showed up just a few times. The chain links TRBV6-5 to TRBJ2-7; 7 nucleotides agree with TRBD1. Unmatched junction bases numbered 13, after V lost 8 bases and J lost 6 bases. The CDR3 contains 14 residues. Germline V lookup: CDR1 MNHEY, CDR2 SVGAGI. CDR3 bases: TGTGCCAGCTCAGGGGGTCATCACGGTAGCGAGCAGTACTTC. Its translation: CASSGGHHGSEQYF.

This clonotype was detected ten times or more. The V call is TRBV5-1, the J call TRBJ2-4, with D possibly being TRBD1 (6 bases). The CDR3 sequence is 16 residues long. Per germline, CDR1 SGHRS and CDR2 YFSETQ. With 1 base removed from V and 1 base from J, the gap between germline ends came to 12 bases. Here the CDR3 DNA reads TGCGCCAGCAGCTTGCAGGGGATGGAGGCCAAAAACATTCAGTACTTC. Protein product: CASSLQGMEAKNIQYF.

This clonotype showed up many times. The genes are TRBV5-4 and TRBJ2-1, with 7 bases that match TRBD2. Looked up from germline, CDR1 is SGHNT and CDR2 is YYREEE (reference sequence). The CDR3 runs 14 residues. The V gene end was trimmed by 4 bases and the J gene end by 6 bases; junction bases not matched to a gene: 7. This chain's CDR3 is CASSPRGGINEQFF. CDR3 bases: TGTGCCAGCAGCCCCCGGGGAGGGATCAATGAGCAGTTCTTC.

This clonotype occurred many times. This chain joins TRBV3-2 and TRBJ2-1; the tabulated D call, TRBD2, remains unverified against the DNA. TRBV3-2 is assigned pseudogene status. This CDR3 is 14 amino acids long. CDR3 sequence: CASSLRTSHNEQFF. CDR3 in DNA: TGTGCCAGCAGCCTTCGGACTAGCCACAATGAGCAGTTCTTC.

At least ten counts were recorded for this clonotype. The rearrangement uses TRBV7-2 and TRBJ1-5; 9 bases agree with TRBD1. Looked up from germline, CDR1 is SGHTA and CDR2 is FQGNSA. The CDR3 is 15 amino acids. The V segment lost 5 bases and the J segment 7 bases; nucleotides outside the gene matches: 9. The CDR3 reads CASSGQTGGQQPQHF. The CDR3 DNA sequence: TGTGCCAGCAGCGGTCAGACAGGGGGTCAACAGCCCCAGCATTTT.

This clonotype was detected a few times. The chain recombines TRBV10-2 with TRBJ2-1, with 9 positions matching TRBD2. CDR3 size: 16 residues. The V gene end was trimmed by 2 bases and the J gene end by 3 bases; junction bases not matched to a gene: 5. Germline V lookup: CDR1 WSHSY, CDR2 SAAADI. CDR3 in amino acids: CASSEGPREGYNEQFF. The CDR3 nucleotides are TGCGCCAGCAGTGAGGGGCCGCGGGAGGGCTACAATGAGCAGTTCTTC.

With respect to this clonotype: A much bigger clone sits one base away, suggesting this may be a read error. CDR3 nucleotide sequence: TGCACTGCCCCGCTAGGGATTAGCTCCTACAATGAGCAGTTCTTC. It codes for CTAPLGISSYNEQFF. The V and J genes are TRBV29-1 and TRBJ2-1; D remains ambiguous. Germline V gene data show CDR1 as SQVTM and CDR2 as ANQGSEA. The CDR3 is 15 residues long.

This clonotype was found many times. The chain employs TRBV6-6 and TRBJ1-1; D call uncertain. The CDR3 length is 11 residues. Trimming cost V 6 bases and J 2 bases, with 4 bases left between them. Germline CDR1 MNHNY, CDR2 SVGAGI (reference sequence). For the CDR3, the DNA is TGTGCCAGCAGGCTAAACACTGAAGCTTTCTTT. It encodes CASRLNTEAFF.

The V call is TRBV3-1, the J call TRBJ2-1; 7 bases line up with TRBD2. Germline V gives CDR1 LGHDT, CDR2 YNNKEL (reference sequence). Trimming took 4 bases from V and 0 from J; bases not matched to a gene: 6. The CDR3 runs 16 residues. CDR3 region: CASSLGGTGSYNEQFF. Written as DNA, the CDR3 is TGTGCCAGCAGCCTCGGGGGGACGGGCTCCTACAATGAGCAGTTCTTC.

This clonotype was seen at least ten times. The chain employs TRBV12-3 or TRBV12-4 and TRBJ1-4; 8 bases are a match to TRBD1. V was pared by 3 bases and J by 6 bases, with 6 bases of the junction left unmatched. The CDR3 has 15 residues. The CDR3 DNA sequence: TGTGCCAGCAGTTTGGGAGGACAGGGACATGAAAAACTGTTTTTT. Encoded protein: CASSLGGQGHEKLFF.

There are a few counts of this clonotype. The rearrangement links TRBV2 to TRBJ2-2, with TRBD2 identical over 9 bases. CDR1 is SNHLY and CDR2 is FYNNEI in the germline V gene. Trimming at V came to 6 bases and at J to 1 base, leaving 3 bases not matched to a gene. The CDR3 is 15 amino acids. CDR3 nucleotide sequence: TGTGCCAGCAGCTTGACTAGCGGGAACACCGGGGAGCTGTTTTTT. Translation gives CASSLTSGNTGELFF.

The chain employs TRBV2 and TRBJ2-7; TRBD2 matches 9 bases. Germline V gene sequence: CDR1 SNHLY, CDR2 FYNNEI. The CDR3 loop spans 14 amino acids. Unmatched junction bases numbered 5, after V lost 6 bases and J lost 2 bases. The CDR3 reads CASRRLAAPYEQYF. The CDR3 region has the DNA TGTGCCAGCAGAAGACTAGCGGCCCCCTACGAGCAGTACTTC.

Many counts were recorded for this clonotype. The J gene is TRBJ1-4, the V gene TRBV7-8; D is perhaps TRBD1 (6 bases). Germline-derived CDR1 and CDR2 are SGHVS and FQNEAQ. Trimming stripped 5 bases from V and 5 bases from J, with 12 bases between. The CDR3 consists of 14 residues. CDR3 coding DNA: TGTGCCAGCAGCCCCCGGACAGCGAATGAAAAACTGTTTTTT. Protein sequence: CASSPRTANEKLFF.

Note on this clonotype: A much larger clone lies one base from this, so it may be a read error. The rearrangement links TRBV5-1 to TRBJ1-1; D is unresolved. CDR1 and CDR2 from the germline V gene are SGHRS and YFSETQ. CDR3 length: 15 amino acids. V lost 5 bases and J lost 4, with 18 bases in between. The CDR3 nucleotides read TGCGCCAGCAGTTTAGGCAGACCTATGGGCACTGAAGCTTTCTTT. Encoded protein: CASSLGRPMGTEAFF.

V and J are TRBV4-1 and TRBJ2-1; 8 bases match TRBD1. From germline, CDR1 is MGHRA and CDR2 YSYEKL. The CDR3 has 15 residues. The trim removed 3 bases at V and 8 bases at J, leaving 9 bases unmatched. The CDR3 loop reads CASSHGQGIGYEQFF. CDR3 bases: TGCGCCAGCAGCCACGGACAGGGAATCGGTTATGAGCAGTTCTTC.

This clonotype has a handful of counts. The chain joins TRBV6-2 or TRBV6-3 to TRBJ2-7; unclear D gene. CDR1 and CDR2 from the germline V gene are MNHEY and SVGEGT. This CDR3 is built from 15 residues. Trimming removed 6 bases at V and 7 bases at J, with 22 bases between. The CDR3 is CASSVTGQILREQYF. CDR3 coding DNA: TGTGCCAGCAGCGTTACCGGGCAGATTCTACGGGAGCAGTACTTC.

This clonotype appeared a few times. V and J are TRBV30 and TRBJ2-5; maybe TRBD1 (6 bases). Germline V gene lookup returns CDR1 GTSNPN and CDR2 SVGIG (reference sequence). This CDR3 has 14 residues. V shed 3 bases and J shed 0 bases, with 11 bases lying between them. The CDR3: CAWRDSSYQETQYF. The CDR3 region has the DNA TGTGCCTGGAGGGACAGCTCGTACCAAGAGACCCAGTACTTC.

In its sample, this clonotype was seen once. The chain combines TRBV28 with TRBJ2-7, with D maybe TRBD1 (6 bases). The CDR3 contains 13 residues. The ends were cut back, 3 bases at V and 7 bases at J, with 13 bases in the middle. CDR1 MDHEN and CDR2 SYDVKM come from the germline V gene. CDR3 bases: TGTGCCAGCAGTTTTCTTTATAGGGGGGAGCAGTACTTC. This gives the protein CASSFLYRGEQYF.

This clonotype showed up many times. The chain joins TRBV18 to TRBJ1-2; 9 bases map to TRBD1. This CDR3 has 15 residues. V was pared by 2 bases and J by 8 bases, with 9 bases of the junction left unmatched. The germline gives CDR1 KGHSH, CDR2 LQKENI. This CDR3 reads CASSPSRTGEDGYTF. The CDR3 DNA is TGTGCCAGCTCACCAAGCCGGACAGGGGAAGACGGCTACACCTTC.